This T cell receptor beta chain originates from a study of CD8 T cells in ankylosing spondylitis. At least ten counts were recorded for this clonotype. TCRdb itself ran the 5' RACE reads through MiXCR, one entry per CDR3 protein. This table holds around 150,000 distinct CDR3 sequences, more than 5.5% found once. Deletions cut 6 bases from V and 3 bases from J, with 8 bases between. This CDR3 region has 12 residues. The chain links TRBV12-3 or TRBV12-4 to TRBJ1-1; D unresolved. The sequenced material came from blood, either unsorted or a sorted T cell fraction (not recorded which). The receptor was derived from a female donor with ankylosing spondylitis or in good health (not recorded which). Here the CDR3 reads CASSRVDTEAFF. DNA of the CDR3: TGTGCCAGCAGCCGAGTTGACACTGAAGCTTTCTTT.